The 23 T cell receptor beta chains given below trace back to one sample, sequenced in a study of CD8 T cells in Susac syndrome. RNA totalling roughly 0.5 to 1 ug underwent reverse transcription with random hexamers. Using its own MiXCR run on the immunoSEQ multiplex PCR reads, TCRdb lists one record per CDR3 protein. The sample has approximately 100,000 distinct CDR3 sequences; 90% to 96% are singletons. Specimen: CD4+ T cells from PBMCs. These receptor sequences come from a human donor in good health.

DNA for the CDR3: TGTGCCAGCAGCTCAGGGGGGGACCTTTACACTGAAGCTTTCTTT. Translated: CASSSGGDLYTEAFF. The V call is TRBV5-4, the J call TRBJ1-1, with TRBD1 identical over 7 bases. The V segment lost 3 bases and the J segment 3 bases; nucleotides outside the gene matches: 8. This CDR3 has 15 amino acids. Germline-derived CDR1 and CDR2 are SGHNT and YYREEE (reference sequence).

The chain joins TRBV7-2 to TRBJ2-7, with D perhaps TRBD1 (6 bases). CDR3 length: 14 residues. V lost 4 bases, J lost 1 base, and 11 bases lay in between. CDR1 SGHTA and CDR2 FQGNSA come from the germline V gene. In nucleotides, the CDR3 is TGTGCCAGCAGCTCAGGACAGAGTTCCTACGAGCAGTACTTC. Residues: CASSSGQSSYEQYF.

The genes are TRBV29-1 and TRBJ2-7; D is unclear. V shed 0 bases and J shed 0 bases, with 6 bases lying between them. CDR1 and CDR2 from the germline V gene are SQVTM and ANQGSEA. The CDR3 is 13 amino acids. The CDR3 spells CSVEDSDSYEQYF. The CDR3 region has the DNA TGCAGCGTTGAAGATAGTGACTCCTACGAGCAGTACTTC.

The rearrangement links TRBV2 to TRBJ1-4, with D hard to call. V was cut by 1 base and J by 4 bases, with 10 bases left in between. CDR3 length: 15 amino acids. Germline V CDR1 and CDR2: SNHLY, FYNNEI. The CDR3 nucleotides read TGTGCCAGCAGTGAAGGGAGAGGAAGTAATGAAAAACTGTTTTTT. Its protein product is CASSEGRGSNEKLFF.

This clonotype appeared a single time. V and J are TRBV2 and TRBJ1-6; D unresolved. Per germline, CDR1 SNHLY and CDR2 FYNNEI. The CDR3 covers 14 residues. V was clipped by 3 bases and J by 5 bases, with 8 bases between them. CDR3 coding DNA: TGTGCCAGCAGTGACATCGTCAATAATTCACCCCTCCACTTT. It translates to CASSDIVNNSPLHF.

As concerns this clonotype: A read error may account for a junction end that differs from germline. V gene TRBV7-7 combines with J gene TRBJ2-7, with a tentative D call TRBD2 (5 bases). CDR3 size: 14 residues. Germline values: CDR1 SSHAT, CDR2 FNYEAQ (reference sequence). The CDR3 DNA is TGTGCTAGCAGCCCGACTACAATTTCCTACGAGCAGTACTTC. Protein sequence: CASSPTTISYEQYF.

The V call is TRBV3-1, the J call TRBJ1-2; 10 nucleotides line up with TRBD1. The germline gives CDR1 LGHDT, CDR2 YNNKEL (reference sequence). The CDR3 is made up of 13 amino acids. Unmatched junction bases numbered 5, after V lost 6 bases and J lost 7 bases. CDR3 region: CASSRQGAIGYTF. DNA for the CDR3: TGTGCCAGCAGTCGACAGGGGGCAATTGGCTACACCTTC.

This chain uses TRBV18 with TRBJ1-2, with unresolved D. CDR1 is KGHSH, CDR2 LQKENI, per germline. With 3 bases removed from V and 3 bases from J, the gap between germline ends came to 5 bases. The CDR3 is 12 amino acids. This CDR3 reads CASSPGYYGYTF. As DNA, the CDR3 is TGTGCCAGCTCACCGGGGTACTATGGCTACACCTTC.

The chain has TRBV3-1 and TRBJ2-3; D unclear. The V end lost 0 bases, the J end lost 4 bases, and 8 bases lay between the germline ends. The germline V gene has CDR1 LGHDT and CDR2 YNNKEL (reference sequence). CDR3 length: 14 amino acids. CDR3 region: CASSQEIGPDTQYF. Here the CDR3 DNA reads TGTGCCAGCAGCCAAGAGATCGGCCCAGATACGCAGTATTTT.

The chain has TRBV2 and TRBJ2-1; D is uncertain. V dropped 4 bases and J dropped 1 base, with 11 bases sitting between them. The CDR3 is 15 residues long. Germline V lookup: CDR1 SNHLY, CDR2 FYNNEI. CDR3 region: CASSAAVGSYNEQFF. DNA of the CDR3: TGTGCCAGCAGTGCCGCGGTCGGATCCTACAATGAGCAGTTCTTC.

The genes are TRBV7-2 and TRBJ2-4; D may be TRBD2 (5 bases). The germline V gene encodes CDR1 SGHTA and CDR2 FQGNSA. Trimming pared 7 bases from V and 1 base from J, leaving 14 bases between. The CDR3 loop spans 15 amino acids. CDR3 sequence: CASTHSSGAKNIQYF. The CDR3 DNA is TGTGCCAGCACTCACTCGAGCGGTGCCAAAAACATTCAGTACTTC. The full variable domain, completed using reference TRBV7-2 and TRBJ2-4, is GAGVSQSPSNKVTEKGKDVELRCDPISGHTALYWYRQSLGQGLEFLIYFQGNSAPDKSGLPSDRFSAERTGGSVSTLTIQRTQQEDSAVYLCASTHSSGAKNIQYFGAGTRLSVL.

The V and J genes are TRBV27 and TRBJ2-7; 7 nucleotides align to TRBD1. This CDR3 has 14 amino acids. Germline assignment: CDR1 MNHEY and CDR2 SMNVEV (reference sequence). The ends lost 6 bases at V and 1 base at J; junction bases unmatched: 6. The CDR3 DNA sequence: TGTGCCAGCAGCCGGGACAGTATTTCCTACGAGCAGTACTTC. This translates into CASSRDSISYEQYF.

The V call is TRBV19, the J call TRBJ2-7, with a weak D call TRBD1 (7 bases). The CDR3 extends over 14 amino acids. The germline CDR1 and CDR2 sequences are LNHDA and SQIVND (reference sequence). V was cut by 8 bases and J by 0 bases, with 14 bases left in between. The CDR3 DNA reads as TGTGCCAGTGCCAGGGGGGCCGGCTCCTACGAGCAGTACTTC. It codes for CASARGAGSYEQYF.

This chain connects TRBV9 to TRBJ1-5, with a tentative D call TRBD1 (6 bases). V lost 1 base and J lost 5, with 10 bases in between. The CDR3 runs 14 residues. CDR1 is SGDLS, CDR2 YYNGEE, per germline. This CDR3 is CASSVTEGDQPQHF. The CDR3 region has the DNA TGTGCCAGCAGCGTAACGGAGGGGGATCAGCCCCAGCATTTT. The entire variable domain, with the rest obtained from reference TRBV9 and TRBJ1-5, is as follows: DSGVTQTPKHLITATGQRVTLRCSPRSGDLSVYWYQQSLDQGLQFLIQYYNGEERAKGNILERFSAQQFPDLHSELNLSSLELGDSALYFCASSVTEGDQPQHFGDGTRLSIL.

The CDR3 coding sequence is TGTGCCAGCAGCTTAAGGCGCCTCACCTACGAGCAGTACTTC. Translation gives CASSLRRLTYEQYF. V is TRBV13 and J is TRBJ2-7; D uncertain. V was cut by 2 bases and J by 2 bases, with 10 bases left in between. Germline V gene sequence: CDR1 PRHDT, CDR2 FYEKMQ (reference sequence). This CDR3 has 14 residues.

The chain uses TRBV20-1 and TRBJ1-1; D is perhaps TRBD1 (6 bases). This CDR3 spans 12 amino acids. Germline V lookup: CDR1 DFQATT, CDR2 SNEGSKA (reference sequence). V lost 2 bases and J lost 3, with 7 bases in between. The CDR3 DNA is TGCAGTGCTAGACAGGGGTACACTGAAGCTTTCTTT. Translation gives CSARQGYTEAFF.

This chain uses TRBV3-1 with TRBJ1-1, with D hard to call. CDR3 length: 16 residues. Trimming stripped 1 base from V and 4 bases from J, with 16 bases between. The V gene's germline CDR1 is LGHDT and CDR2 YNNKEL (reference sequence). CDR3: CASSQVSFGVGTEAFF. The CDR3 nucleotides read TGTGCCAGCAGCCAAGTCAGTTTTGGGGTTGGCACTGAAGCTTTCTTT.

This rearrangement joins TRBV9 to TRBJ2-6, with unresolved D. V was trimmed by 0 bases and J by 4 bases, leaving 11 bases between them. Germline CDR1 is SGDLS and CDR2 is YYNGEE. This CDR3 is built from 16 residues. Here the CDR3 DNA reads TGTGCCAGCAGCGTAGATTACGCCTGGGGGGCCAACGTCCTGACTTTC. Translating gives CASSVDYAWGANVLTF.

The chain combines TRBV14 with TRBJ2-1, with 7 bases fitting TRBD1. With 1 base clipped from V and 9 bases from J, the junction kept 9 bases outside the gene matches. The CDR3 is 15 residues long. Germline CDR1 reads SGHDN; CDR2 reads FVKESK. The CDR3 region has the DNA TGTGCCAGCAGCCAAGTGGTGGGACAGCAGGGTGAGCAGTTCTTC. Amino acid sequence: CASSQVVGQQGEQFF.

The rearrangement joins TRBV30 to TRBJ2-6, with TRBD1 matching 8 bases. This CDR3 region has 15 residues. Trimming removed 2 bases from V and 2 bases from J; junction bases left unmatched: 2. CDR1 GTSNPN and CDR2 SVGIG come from the germline V gene (reference sequence). The CDR3, as DNA: TGTGCCTGGAGTCCACAGGGGGCTGGGGCCAACGTCCTGACTTTC. It translates to CAWSPQGAGANVLTF.

V is TRBV2 and J is TRBJ2-7, with TRBD2 matching 7 bases. J gave up 6 bases and V 6 bases, and 8 bases lay outside the gene matches. Germline V lookup: CDR1 SNHLY, CDR2 FYNNEI. The CDR3 runs to 13 residues. This chain's CDR3 is CASSLAELGEQYF. The DNA of the CDR3 is TGTGCCAGCAGCCTAGCGGAGCTGGGCGAGCAGTACTTC.

This clonotype was observed once. V usage is TRBV18 and J usage is TRBJ2-7; the D gene could be TRBD1 or TRBD2 (6 bases each). The V end was cut by 0 bases, the J end by 9 bases, with 15 bases between. This CDR3 is built from 14 residues. CDR1 and CDR2 (germline): KGHSH, LQKENI. The CDR3 reads CASSPPTGASMQYF. The CDR3 DNA reads TGTGCCAGCTCACCACCTACGGGGGCCAGTATGCAGTACTTC.

The chain is built from TRBV25-1 and TRBJ2-2; tentatively, D is TRBD2 (5 bases). CDR1 MGHDK and CDR2 SYGVNS come from the germline V gene. Trimming took off 1 base at V and 6 bases at J, with 9 bases between the two ends. This CDR3 comprises 14 residues. The CDR3 reads CASSESGSPGELFF. The CDR3 DNA sequence: TGTGCCAGCAGTGAATCGGGGTCCCCCGGGGAGCTGTTTTTT. Using reference TRBV25-1 and TRBJ2-2 for the parts outside the CDR3, the full variable domain is EADIYQTPRYLVIGTGKKITLECSQTMGHDKMYWYQQDPGMELHLIHYSYGVNSTEKGDLSSESTVSRIRTEHFPLTLESARPSHTSQYLCASSESGSPGELFFGEGSRLTVL.